The 27 T cell receptor beta chains in this list originate from one sample, sequenced in a study of metastatic and nonmetastatic thyroid tumors. Among the patients, none had received any treatment before thyroid surgery. Through MiXCR, TCRdb re-clonotyped the PCR reads. The table has tens of thousands of clones, around 47% seen once. Sequenced: tumor tissue. The receptor set was obtained from a male donor with papillary thyroid cancer or a benign thyroid nodule (not recorded which). Some clones in this sample may be carry-over from other donors' samples.

This clone has more than one count but fewer than ten. The rearrangement joins TRBV6-2 or TRBV6-3 to TRBJ1-3; unclear D gene. This CDR3 has 11 amino acids. Germline V CDR1 and CDR2: MNHEY, SVGEGT. Trimming removed 2 bases from V and 8 bases from J, with 4 bases in between. The CDR3: CASSYGDTIYF. CDR3 nucleotide sequence: TGTGCCAGCAGTTACGGCGACACCATATATTTT.

This clone was detected only once. The chain has TRBV30 and TRBJ1-2, with D possibly being TRBD1 (6 bases). The V end lost 7 bases, the J end lost 12 bases, and 21 bases lay between the germline ends. The CDR3 has 12 residues. The germline gives CDR1 GTSNPN, CDR2 SVGIG (reference sequence). In DNA, the CDR3 is TGTGCCTCTACCCTAGGGCCTGGGGGCAACACCTTC. Translated: CASTLGPGGNTF.

The chain combines TRBV28 with TRBJ1-2; no clear D. CDR1 MDHEN and CDR2 SYDVKM come from the germline V gene. Trimming left V 7 bases short and J 4 bases short, with 13 bases between. The CDR3 is made up of 13 amino acids. Here the CDR3 DNA reads TGTGCCAGCATTGCGGGTGGCGGCTATGGCTACACCTTC. Translation: CASIAGGGYGYTF.

By its share, this clone is large. This rearrangement joins TRBV27 to TRBJ2-7; 7 bases are shared with TRBD1. This CDR3 has 14 residues. After removal of 5 bases from V and 4 bases from J, the junction contained 8 bases not matched to a gene. The germline CDR1 and CDR2 sequences are MNHEY and SMNVEV (reference sequence). The CDR3 region is CASSRRTGSYEQYF. The CDR3 DNA reads as TGTGCCAGCAGTCGGAGGACAGGCTCATACGAGCAGTACTTC.

The V call is TRBV9, the J call TRBJ1-3; D unclear. The CDR3 sequence is 17 residues long. Germline V gene sequence: CDR1 SGDLS, CDR2 YYNGEE. Deletions cut 0 bases from V and 0 bases from J, with 13 bases between. CDR3 coding DNA: TGTGCCAGCAGCGTAGATGTGGGAGGCTACTCTGGAAACACCATATATTTT. Its translation is CASSVDVGGYSGNTIYF.

V is TRBV12-3 or TRBV12-4 and J is TRBJ2-5; D is perhaps TRBD2 (6 bases). Trimming cost V 2 bases and J 3 bases, with 10 bases left between them. This CDR3 has 14 amino acids. CDR3 residues: CASSLMVAEETQYF. The CDR3 nucleotides are TGTGCCAGCAGTTTAATGGTAGCGGAAGAGACCCAGTACTTC.

This clone was recorded a few times. The rearrangement joins TRBV6-4 to TRBJ2-3, with TRBD2 identical over 11 bases. From germline, CDR1 is MRHNA and CDR2 SNTAGT. With 8 bases clipped from V and 4 bases from J, the junction kept 8 bases outside the gene matches. The CDR3 consists of 15 residues. DNA for the CDR3: TGTGCCAGCGGTCAAACTAGCGGGAGCCCAGATACGCAGTATTTT. It specifies CASGQTSGSPDTQYF.

In this sample, this clone turned up a few times. The genes are TRBV12-3 or TRBV12-4 and TRBJ1-3; D remains ambiguous. The CDR3 has 14 residues. V was trimmed by 2 bases and J by 1 base, leaving 6 bases between them. This CDR3 reads CASSLRGSGNTIYF. DNA for the CDR3: TGTGCCAGCAGTTTACGGGGATCTGGAAACACCATATATTTT.

This clone occurred a few times. V usage is TRBV18 and J usage is TRBJ1-2; D unresolved. The CDR3 is 15 residues long. Trimming removed 2 bases at V and 6 bases at J, with 16 bases between. Germline V lookup: CDR1 KGHSH, CDR2 LQKENI. The CDR3 sequence: CASSPKAAWGDGYTF. In nucleotides, the CDR3 is TGTGCCAGCTCACCAAAGGCGGCTTGGGGAGATGGCTACACCTTC.

This sequence joins TRBV11-2 and TRBJ1-1; 8 bases map to TRBD1. Trimming at V came to 5 bases and at J to 4 bases, leaving 9 bases not matched to a gene. The CDR3 spans 15 residues. Germline V gene lookup returns CDR1 SGHAT and CDR2 FQNNGV. The CDR3 coding sequence is TGTGCCAGCAGCGACCTCGGACAGGGTGTCACTGAAGCTTTCTTT. This sequence encodes CASSDLGQGVTEAFF.

This clone is deemed medium-sized. The rearrangement joins TRBV7-4 to TRBJ1-1, with D possibly being TRBD1 (5 bases). The CDR3 contains 16 residues. Germline V lookup: CDR1 SGHVT, CDR2 SQSDAQ. V lost 5 bases and J 4 bases, leaving 20 bases between the germline ends. CDR3 amino acids: CASSRTTGAGTTEAFF. CDR3 nucleotide sequence: TGTGCCAGCAGCCGCACCACCGGGGCAGGGACCACTGAAGCTTTCTTT.

This clone has a count of ten or more. The chain combines TRBV7-2 with TRBJ1-2, with D uncertain. The CDR3 covers 14 residues. CDR1 and CDR2 from the germline V gene are SGHTA and FQGNSA. V was shortened by 5 bases and J by 8 bases, with 18 bases between the two germline ends. CDR3 DNA: TGTGCCAGCAGCCAGGCTACCGAGAATATAGGCTACACCTTC. Translation gives CASSQATENIGYTF. The entire variable domain, with the rest obtained from reference TRBV7-2 and TRBJ1-2, is as follows: GAGVSQSPSNKVTEKGKDVELRCDPISGHTALYWYRQSLGQGLEFLIYFQGNSAPDKSGLPSDRFSAERTGGSVSTLTIQRTQQEDSAVYLCASSQATENIGYTFGSGTRLTVV.

This clone was seen only a few times. The V gene is TRBV5-1, the J gene TRBJ2-7, with 7 nucleotides matching TRBD2. This CDR3 spans 17 amino acids. Germline-derived CDR1 and CDR2 are SGHRS and YFSETQ. J lost 4 bases, V lost 4 bases, and 17 bases had no gene match. In nucleotides, the CDR3 is TGCGCCAGCAGCCCAGGACTGAAAACTAGCGAAGAGTACGAGCAGTACTTC. This encodes CASSPGLKTSEEYEQYF.

The chain joins TRBV5-1 to TRBJ1-2, with D unclear. The germline V and J ends were trimmed by 3 bases and 8 bases, with 14 bases remaining between them. Germline loops: CDR1 SGHRS, CDR2 YFSETQ. The CDR3 is made up of 13 amino acids. CDR3 sequence reads: CASSSEGVGGYTF. The CDR3 nucleotides are TGCGCCAGCAGCTCGGAGGGAGTCGGCGGCTACACCTTC.

This rearrangement joins TRBV20-1 to TRBJ1-6, with D uncertain. The CDR3 sequence is 15 residues long. The V gene lost 5 bases and the J gene lost 6 bases, with 17 bases spanning the gap. The germline gives CDR1 DFQATT, CDR2 SNEGSKA (reference sequence). This CDR3 is CSAPAITGINSPLHF. The DNA for the CDR3 is TGCAGTGCTCCGGCAATTACGGGAATTAATTCACCCCTCCACTTT.

The genes are TRBV5-1 and TRBJ2-7; TRBD1 might be the D (5 bases). Germline lookup yields CDR1 SGHRS and CDR2 YFSETQ. This CDR3 is built from 13 residues. V was clipped by 4 bases and J by 6 bases, with 14 bases between them. In DNA, the CDR3 is TGCGCCAGCAGCGGAATGTCTAGGGGCGAGCAGTACTTC. As protein: CASSGMSRGEQYF.

The CDR3 sequence: CASKDLEQYF. CDR3 in DNA: TGTGCCAGCAAAGACTTAGAGCAGTACTTC. This chain connects TRBV6-5 to TRBJ2-7; D call uncertain. Trimming removed 7 bases from V and 7 bases from J, with 8 bases in between. This CDR3 has 10 amino acids. Germline V gene sequence: CDR1 MNHEY, CDR2 SVGAGI.

This clone turned up a few times. The V call is TRBV2, the J call TRBJ1-2; 7 bases line up with TRBD1. Germline-derived CDR1 and CDR2 are SNHLY and FYNNEI. CDR3 size: 11 residues. V gave up 7 bases and J gave up 11 bases; unmatched junction bases: 7. The CDR3 DNA reads as TGTGCCAGCATGGGTCTGACAGGGTACACCTTC. It is translated as CASMGLTGYTF.

The V and J genes are TRBV20-1 and TRBJ2-7, with 8 bases aligning to TRBD2. The CDR3 is made up of 15 amino acids. Per the germline V gene, CDR1 is DFQATT and CDR2 is SNEGSKA (reference sequence). The junction had 5 bases not matched to a gene; V was cut back by 1 base and J by 0 bases. This chain's CDR3 is CSARAAGTSSYEQYF. DNA for the CDR3: TGCAGTGCTAGAGCCGCCGGGACTAGCTCCTACGAGCAGTACTTC.

This clone came up a few times. The chain is built from TRBV12-3 or TRBV12-4 and TRBJ2-1; TRBD2 agrees at 11 bases. This CDR3 has 15 residues. J was trimmed by 7 bases and V by 6 bases; bases with no gene match: 8. CDR3 sequence reads: CASRVAGGPINEQFF. The DNA of the CDR3 is TGTGCCAGCAGGGTAGCGGGGGGGCCAATAAATGAGCAGTTCTTC.

V gene TRBV20-1 combines with J gene TRBJ2-7; D assignment may be TRBD1 or TRBD2 (6 bases each). CDR3 length: 15 amino acids. Trimming left V 6 bases short and J 2 bases short, with 20 bases between. CDR1 DFQATT and CDR2 SNEGSKA come from the germline V gene (reference sequence). Here the CDR3 reads CSAPLPEGDAYEQYF. In DNA form, the CDR3 reads TGCAGTGCACCCTTGCCGGAGGGGGATGCCTACGAGCAGTACTTC.

V usage is TRBV16 and J usage is TRBJ2-1; perhaps TRBD1 as D (5 bases). The CDR3 totals 16 residues. The V end was cut by 0 bases, the J end by 2 bases, with 11 bases between. In germline, CDR1 is KGHSY, CDR2 FQNENV. The CDR3 DNA sequence: TGTGCCAGCAGCCAATCGGGCAGGGATACCTACAATGAGCAGTTCTTC. Protein product: CASSQSGRDTYNEQFF.

The V and J genes are TRBV2 and TRBJ1-5, with D possibly TRBD1 on 6 matching bases. CDR3 length equals 17 residues. CDR1 is SNHLY, CDR2 FYNNEI, per germline. The V and J ends lost 5 bases and 0 bases respectively, with 17 bases between them. CDR3 in amino acids: CASSSGRGAYSNQPQHF. As DNA, the CDR3 is TGTGCCAGCAGTTCAGGGAGGGGGGCCTATAGCAATCAGCCCCAGCATTTT.

The chain uses TRBV20-1 and TRBJ2-2, with 8 bases lining up with TRBD2. Trimming at V came to 4 bases and at J to 4 bases, leaving 2 bases not matched to a gene. Germline V gene data show CDR1 as DFQATT and CDR2 as SNEGSKA (reference sequence). CDR3 size: 13 residues. The CDR3: CSAISGITGELFF. The CDR3 DNA is TGCAGTGCTATTAGCGGGATCACCGGGGAGCTGTTTTTT.

This clone was observed a handful of times. The chain uses TRBV5-1 and TRBJ2-2; D ambiguous. Germline values: CDR1 SGHRS, CDR2 YFSETQ. This CDR3 region has 13 residues. V gave up 3 bases and J gave up 5 bases, with 8 bases separating them. The CDR3 DNA follows: TGCGCCAGCAGCTCGGTGGGGACCGGGGAGCTGTTTTTT. This sequence encodes CASSSVGTGELFF.

V is TRBV28 and J is TRBJ2-5; 13 nucleotides align to TRBD2. CDR3 length: 18 amino acids. The germline V gene has CDR1 MDHEN and CDR2 SYDVKM. The J segment lost 10 bases and the V segment lost 3 bases, leaving 17 bases of the junction unmatched. The CDR3 nucleotides are TGTGCCAGCAGTTTGCTTCTTAACGGACTAGCGGGGGCGCGAGGCCAGTACTTC. Translated: CASSLLLNGLAGARGQYF. Combining the CDR3 with reference TRBV28 and TRBJ2-5 gives the whole variable domain DVKVTQSSRYLVKRTGEKVFLECVQDMDHENMFWYRQDPGLGLRLIYFSYDVKMKEKGDIPEGYSVSREKKERFSLILESASTNQTSMYLCASSLLLNGLAGARGQYFGPGTRLLVL.

The chain has TRBV30 and TRBJ1-2; D is unresolved. CDR1 is GTSNPN and CDR2 is SVGIG in the germline V gene (reference sequence). There are 13 residues in the CDR3. Trimming stripped 0 bases from V and 4 bases from J, with 9 bases between. The CDR3 here is CAWSVLETYGYTF. DNA of the CDR3: TGTGCCTGGAGTGTACTGGAGACCTATGGCTACACCTTC.